The 25 T cell receptor beta chains presented below share a single source sample, sequenced in a study of breast tumors, draining lymph nodes, adjacent tissues. TCRdb itself ran the multiplex PCR reads through MiXCR, one entry per CDR3 protein. Here the sample spans about 180,000 distinct CDR3 sequences, about 30% being singletons. The lymph nodes were axillary draining lymph nodes from breast cancer patients. Sample: axillary lymph node tissue. The receptors were gathered from a female donor with breast cancer. Some clones in this sample may be carry-over from other donors' samples.

This clonotype was detected a few times. The chain recombines TRBV24-1 with TRBJ2-2, with 11 bases matching TRBD2. This CDR3 region has 17 residues. V was clipped by 5 bases and J by 2 bases; unmatched bases: 6. Germline assignment: CDR1 KGHDR and CDR2 SFDVKD. Here the CDR3 reads CATSGSSGRINTGELFF. DNA of the CDR3: TGTGCCACCAGTGGTTCTAGCGGGAGGATTAACACCGGGGAGCTGTTTTTT.

This clonotype came up many times. This chain joins TRBV15 and TRBJ2-1, with 12 bases matching TRBD1. The CDR3 is 16 amino acids. Germline V gene lookup returns CDR1 LNHNV and CDR2 YYDKDF (reference sequence). The ends lost 0 bases at V and 8 bases at J; junction bases unmatched: 5. The CDR3 sequence is CATSRDLGTGGDEQFF. CDR3 coding DNA: TGTGCCACCAGCAGAGATTTAGGGACAGGGGGCGATGAGCAGTTCTTC. Together with reference TRBV15 and TRBJ2-1, the CDR3 gives the full variable domain: DAMVIQNPRYQVTQFGKPVTLSCSQTLNHNVMYWYQQKSSQAPKLLFHYYDKDFNNEADTPDNFQSRRPNTSFCFLDIRSPGLGDTAMYLCATSRDLGTGGDEQFFGPGTRLTVL.

This clonotype has ten or more counts. The chain joins TRBV6-5 to TRBJ1-2; 9 nucleotides align to TRBD1. V trimming: 5 bases; J trimming: 8 bases; junction bases outside the gene matches: 6. Germline V gives CDR1 MNHEY, CDR2 SVGAGI. CDR3 length: 13 amino acids. CDR3 amino acids: CASSPTGGGGYTF. In nucleotides, the CDR3 is TGTGCCAGCAGTCCTACAGGGGGCGGCGGCTACACCTTC.

The chain recombines TRBV2 with TRBJ1-2; D gene ambiguous. V was trimmed by 3 bases and J by 4 bases, leaving 6 bases between them. The CDR3 spans 12 residues. CDR1 is SNHLY and CDR2 is FYNNEI in the germline V gene. In DNA, the CDR3 is TGTGCCAGCAGTGACCTTCGCTATGGCTACACCTTC. Amino acids: CASSDLRYGYTF.

Of note for this clonotype: Mismatch with germline at one junction end may stem from a read error. The chain carries TRBV25-1 and TRBJ1-4; TRBD1 matches 9 bases. Germline CDR1 MGHDK, CDR2 SYGVNS. The CDR3 loop spans 18 amino acids. The CDR3 protein is CASNESDRGFATNEELFF. The CDR3 DNA reads TGTGCCAGCAATGAATCGGACAGGGGCTTTGCAACTAATGAAGAACTGTTTTTT. Full variable domain (missing parts from reference TRBV25-1 and TRBJ1-4): EADIYQTPRYLVIGTGKKITLECSQTMGHDKMYWYQQDPGMELHLIHYSYGVNSTEKGDLSSESTVSRIRTEHFPLTLESARPSHTSQYLCASNESDRGFATNEELFFGSGTQLSVL.

The gene calls are TRBV29-1 and TRBJ2-1; TRBD2 matches at 8 bases. J gave up 6 bases and V 8 bases, and 6 bases lay outside the gene matches. The CDR3 sequence is 12 residues long. CDR1 is SQVTM and CDR2 is ANQGSEA in the germline V gene. CDR3 DNA: TGCAGCATAGCGGGACTCATCAATGAGCAGTTCTTC. It codes for CSIAGLINEQFF.

The chain is built from TRBV19 and TRBJ1-2; no reliable D call. Germline V gene lookup returns CDR1 LNHDA and CDR2 SQIVND (reference sequence). The CDR3 has 13 residues. The CDR3: CAIFLCANYGYTF. The DNA for the CDR3 is TGTGCTATATTCTTATGTGCTAACTATGGCTACACCTTC.

The table lists this clonotype with many counts. The gene calls are TRBV18 and TRBJ1-5; 7 nucleotides align to TRBD1. This CDR3 has 16 residues. CDR1 and CDR2 from the germline V gene are KGHSH and LQKENI. V lost 2 bases to trimming and J lost 0 bases; unmatched junction nucleotides: 4. The CDR3 here is CASSPGTVYSNQPQHF. CDR3 coding DNA: TGTGCCAGCTCACCAGGGACAGTGTATAGCAATCAGCCCCAGCATTTT.

Ten or more counts support this clonotype. The J gene is TRBJ2-7, the V gene TRBV10-1; 8 bases line up with TRBD1. V shed 6 bases, J shed 3 bases, and the junction held 4 bases outside the gene matches. The CDR3 is made up of 13 amino acids. Germline V gives CDR1 WNHNN, CDR2 SYGVQD (reference sequence). Here the CDR3 reads CASSVGQGYEQYF. As DNA, the CDR3 is TGCGCCAGCAGCGTCGGACAGGGCTACGAGCAGTACTTC.

The V gene is TRBV9, the J gene TRBJ2-2; D may correspond to TRBD1 or TRBD2 (5 bases each). Trimming shortened V by 0 bases and J by 0 bases, and 15 bases separated the two germline ends. From germline, CDR1 is SGDLS and CDR2 YYNGEE. This CDR3 has 18 amino acids. In DNA, the CDR3 is TGTGCCAGCAGCGTAGAAGAGAGGGGCTGTGCGAACACCGGGGAGCTGTTTTTT. This translates into CASSVEERGCANTGELFF.

In DNA form, the CDR3 reads TGTGCCAGCAGTGTCCGGACAGGGAAAAATTCACCCCTCCACTTT. Encoded protein: CASSVRTGKNSPLHF. The gene calls are TRBV2 and TRBJ1-6, with 8 bases matching TRBD1. The CDR3 sequence is 15 residues long. Looked up from germline, CDR1 is SNHLY and CDR2 is FYNNEI. The junction had 6 bases not matched to a gene; V was cut back by 4 bases and J by 7 bases.

The chain employs TRBV25-1 and TRBJ1-2; TRBD1 aligns across 8 bases. V shed 8 bases and J 3 bases; nucleotides not matched to a gene: 8. CDR3 size: 14 residues. The V gene's germline CDR1 is MGHDK and CDR2 SYGVNS. The CDR3 region has the DNA TGTGCCAGCTGGGAAGGACAGGGCGACTATGGCTACACCTTC. Encoded protein: CASWEGQGDYGYTF.

V and J are TRBV28 and TRBJ1-4; D may be TRBD1 (5 bases). V dropped 5 bases and J dropped 8 bases, with 12 bases sitting between them. CDR1 is MDHEN, CDR2 SYDVKM, per germline. The CDR3 is 13 residues long. CDR3 loop: CASSLWSGEKLFF. The CDR3 DNA reads TGTGCCAGCAGTCTTTGGTCAGGGGAAAAACTGTTTTTT.

This clonotype came up a few times. This may stem from a read error, because a much larger clone lies one nucleotide away. This chain joins TRBV12-5 and TRBJ2-3, with TRBD1 matching over 7 bases. The CDR3 loop spans 14 amino acids. Germline V gene sequence: CDR1 LGHNT, CDR2 FRNRAP. V lost 7 bases and J lost 3; bases outside the gene matches: 7. CDR3 sequence (DNA): TGTGCTAGTGCCTTCGACAGGGTAACAGATACGCAGTATTTT. It codes for CASAFDRVTDTQYF.

This clonotype has ten or more counts. The rearrangement joins TRBV28 to TRBJ2-7; 7 bases map to TRBD1. The CDR3 is made up of 14 amino acids. Per the germline V gene, CDR1 is MDHEN and CDR2 is SYDVKM. J gave up 1 base and V 5 bases, and 5 bases lay outside the gene matches. The DNA for the CDR3 is TGTGCCAGCAGTGCCAACAGGGGTTCCTACGAGCAGTACTTC. It translates to CASSANRGSYEQYF.

This clonotype was recorded many times. The chain carries TRBV5-6 and TRBJ1-3; D is undetermined. The CDR3 consists of 14 residues. Per germline, CDR1 SGHDT and CDR2 YYEEEE. The V end was cut by 6 bases, the J end by 4 bases, with 14 bases between. As DNA, the CDR3 is TGTGCCAGCACCGCCTTATTAGAAGGAAACACCATATATTTT. This gives the protein CASTALLEGNTIYF.

This clonotype was detected a few times. A read error is possible here, since a much larger clone lies one base away. This CDR3 is missing its conserved last phenylalanine or tryptophan, likely due to a read error. The V gene is TRBV10-2, the J gene TRBJ2-7, with D tentatively TRBD1 (6 bases). Germline V CDR1 and CDR2: WSHSY, SAAADI. Deletions cut 0 bases from V and 2 bases from J, with 14 bases between. CDR3 length equals 16 residues. The DNA of the CDR3 is TGCGCCAGCAGTGAGTCCCGTAGACAGGCTGCCTACGAGCAGTACCTC. Protein: CASSESRRQAAYEQYL.

This clonotype was seen many times. The chain joins TRBV9 to TRBJ1-5; 8 bases are shared with TRBD1. Germline assignment: CDR1 SGDLS and CDR2 YYNGEE. V dropped 5 bases and J dropped 4; count of bases not matched to a gene: 8. The CDR3 extends over 15 amino acids. The CDR3 DNA follows: TGTGCCAGCAGTTCGACAGGGGCCGCTAATCAGCCCCAGCATTTT. Its protein product is CASSSTGAANQPQHF. The complete variable domain, with remaining parts taken from reference TRBV9 and TRBJ1-5, reads DSGVTQTPKHLITATGQRVTLRCSPRSGDLSVYWYQQSLDQGLQFLIQYYNGEERAKGNILERFSAQQFPDLHSELNLSSLELGDSALYFCASSSTGAANQPQHFGDGTRLSIL.

This clonotype occurred many times. The rearrangement joins TRBV3-1 to TRBJ2-5; D might be TRBD1 (6 bases). The CDR3 runs 15 residues. The V and J ends lost 4 bases and 2 bases respectively, with 14 bases between them. Germline assignment: CDR1 LGHDT and CDR2 YNNKEL (reference sequence). CDR3 in amino acids: CASSRLPGHQETQYF. In DNA form, the CDR3 reads TGTGCCAGCAGCCGCCTGCCGGGACATCAAGAGACCCAGTACTTC.

In its sample, this clonotype was seen many times. J is TRBJ2-1 and V is TRBV2; 12 nucleotides align to TRBD2. V was pared by 6 bases and J by 7 bases, with 22 bases of the junction left unmatched. This CDR3 has 20 residues. CDR1 and CDR2 (germline): SNHLY, FYNNEI. The CDR3 bases are TGTGCCAGCAGCCCCCCGGTAGTGACTAGCGGGAGAACTCAGAGGAATGAGCAGTTCTTC. Residues: CASSPPVVTSGRTQRNEQFF.

The V gene is TRBV2, the J gene TRBJ1-3, with 8 bases lining up with TRBD1. V dropped 8 bases and J dropped 4; count of bases not matched to a gene: 7. The germline gives CDR1 SNHLY, CDR2 FYNNEI. The CDR3 spans 14 residues. The CDR3 nucleotides are TGTGCCAGCCATCCCAGGGGGCCCGGAAACACCATATATTTT. This gives the protein CASHPRGPGNTIYF.

The V and J genes are TRBV7-9 and TRBJ2-3; 8 bases align to TRBD2. Trimming at V came to 5 bases and at J to 1 base, leaving 8 bases not matched to a gene. The CDR3 length is 16 residues. The germline V gene has CDR1 SEHNR and CDR2 FQNEAQ (reference sequence). CDR3 loop: CASSKLLAGGTDTQYF. The CDR3 DNA is TGTGCCAGCAGCAAGCTTCTAGCGGGCGGCACAGATACGCAGTATTTT.

This clonotype was observed many times. The rearrangement joins TRBV29-1 to TRBJ1-2; 7 bases fit TRBD1. The V gene end was trimmed by 6 bases and the J gene end by 7 bases; junction bases not matched to a gene: 17. Germline values: CDR1 SQVTM, CDR2 ANQGSEA. CDR3 size: 15 residues. The CDR3 DNA sequence: TGCAGCGTCGCCCTAGGGAAAGGGGGCGCTTTTGGCTACACCTTC. Its translation: CSVALGKGGAFGYTF.

The CDR3 sequence is CASSVSGGAGGYTF. The DNA for the CDR3 is TGTGCCAGCAGCGTATCAGGGGGCGCAGGGGGCTACACCTTC. The J gene is TRBJ1-2, the V gene TRBV9, with 8 bases aligning to TRBD1. V gave up 1 base and J gave up 8 bases; unmatched junction bases: 7. Germline-derived CDR1 and CDR2 are SGDLS and YYNGEE. CDR3 size: 14 residues.

In its sample, this clonotype was seen many times. The chain joins TRBV5-4 to TRBJ2-3; D unclear. The CDR3 covers 15 residues. V shed 4 bases and J shed 8 bases, with 20 bases lying between them. CDR1 SGHNT and CDR2 YYREEE come from the germline V gene (reference sequence). In DNA form, the CDR3 reads TGTGCCAGCAGCAAAACTCCCGCGGCCCCCGGTACGCAGTATTTT. Translated: CASSKTPAAPGTQYF.